This T cell receptor (beta chain) comes out of a study of vaccination and CD4 T cells after COVID-19. A note on this clonotype: Its antigen is unidentified.

The CDR3 loop spans 12 amino acids. Trimming pared 6 bases from V and 2 bases from J, leaving 8 bases between. The germline V gene encodes CDR1 SEHNR and CDR2 FQNEAQ (reference sequence). Time point: late sampling 161 to 241 days after vaccination in three convalescent patients. Treatment meaning: approximately 10-day PBMC culture with coronavirus spike peptide pools or control peptides (ViraFEST assay). About 1.9 million PBMCs went into each well for culture with 7.5 to 10 IU/ml IL-2 and 10 ug/ml peptide pools. An Oncomine TCR Beta short-read assay was used to sequence the DNA from cultured CD4+ T cells. Via MiXCR, TCRdb re-called the PCR reads, giving one row per CDR3 protein. The data contain 15,000 to 20,000 distinct CDR3 sequences, 51% of them seen just once; the ten biggest clones take up about 20%.

This clonotype was sampled from a human donor who had recovered from COVID-19. The chain is built from TRBV7-9 and TRBJ2-7, with a possible D match to TRBD2 (5 bases). The material was CD4+ T cells from blood, cultured in vitro, obtained about 7 months after SARS-CoV-2 vaccination. This CDR3 is CASSWRTYEQYF. The CDR3 DNA reads as TGTGCCAGCAGTTGGAGGACCTACGAGCAGTACTTC.